One sample yielded the 25 T cell receptor beta chains listed below, sequenced in a study of OX40 agonist ivuxolimab in advanced cancers. The data were produced by immunoSEQ multiplex PCR, yet TCRdb's version contains in-frame clones alone and is incomplete. The table has approximately 74,000 clones, about 90% seen once; the top ten hold 10% to 13%. The sample here was CD4+ or CD8+ T cells sorted from blood, taken in a trial of the OX40 agonist ivuxolimab. The receptor set was obtained from an adult with an advanced solid tumor such as melanoma, head and neck, liver or kidney cancer.

V usage is TRBV30 and J usage is TRBJ1-1; TRBD1 might be the D (5 bases). This CDR3 contains 12 residues. The V and J ends lost 4 bases and 1 base respectively, with 7 bases between them. In germline, CDR1 is GTSNPN, CDR2 SVGIG (reference sequence). CDR3 amino acids: CAWNDRNTEAFF. CDR3 in DNA: TGTGCCTGGAATGACAGGAACACTGAAGCTTTCTTT.

This clone was counted between two and nine times. Written as DNA, the CDR3 is TGTGCCAGTAGTCAAAAGGGTTATGGCTACACCTTC. Its translation: CASSQKGYGYTF. The rearrangement joins TRBV19 to TRBJ1-2; D unclear. Germline V gene sequence: CDR1 LNHDA, CDR2 SQIVND (reference sequence). V lost 5 bases and J lost 5, with 9 bases in between. This CDR3 spans 12 amino acids.

The CDR3 bases are TGTGCCAGCAGCAAAGACTCGGAGGATACGCAGTATTTT. Its protein is CASSKDSEDTQYF. The chain employs TRBV21-1 and TRBJ2-3; the D call of TRBD2 is as the table states it, not checked on the DNA. TRBV21-1 is noted as a pseudogene. CDR3 size: 13 residues.

This rearrangement joins TRBV28 to TRBJ1-3; D remains unclear. Between the trimmed V and J ends, which lost 5 bases and 4 bases, there was a span of 15 bases. Germline V lookup: CDR1 MDHEN, CDR2 SYDVKM. The CDR3 length is 15 residues. This chain's CDR3 is CASSTTLSLGNTIYF. The CDR3 nucleotides read TGTGCCAGCAGTACCACACTTTCGCTCGGAAACACCATATATTTT.

This sequence joins TRBV11-2 and TRBJ2-7, with D hard to call. CDR1 is SGHAT and CDR2 is FQNNGV in the germline V gene. V was clipped by 3 bases and J by 6 bases, with 12 bases between them. The length of the CDR3 is 13 residues. CDR3 residues: CASSFNLVSEQYF. The CDR3 DNA reads as TGTGCCAGCAGCTTTAACCTGGTGAGCGAGCAGTACTTC.

This CDR3 is CASSTPEGWDQPQHF. The CDR3 region has the DNA TGTGCCAGTAGTACCCCCGAGGGGTGGGATCAGCCCCAGCATTTT. V is TRBV19 and J is TRBJ1-5, with D possibly matching TRBD1 (5 bases). The germline V and J ends were trimmed by 4 bases and 5 bases, with 15 bases remaining between them. CDR3 length: 15 residues. CDR1 LNHDA and CDR2 SQIVND come from the germline V gene (reference sequence).

The chain couples TRBV9 to TRBJ1-1; D unclear. CDR1 is SGDLS and CDR2 is YYNGEE in the germline V gene. CDR3 size: 13 residues. V shed 0 bases and J shed 3 bases, with 6 bases lying between them. The CDR3 DNA reads TGTGCCAGCAGCGTAGCTCGGGACACTGAAGCTTTCTTT. Protein: CASSVARDTEAFF.

This chain uses TRBV7-2 with TRBJ1-4, with a tentative D call TRBD1 (5 bases). Germline CDR1 reads SGHTA; CDR2 reads FQGNSA. The V and J ends lost 2 bases and 8 bases respectively, with 15 bases between them. The CDR3 is 15 amino acids. CDR3 sequence reads: CASSLSGRVGEKLFF. The CDR3 DNA reads TGTGCCAGCAGCTTATCCGGCAGGGTGGGGGAAAAACTGTTTTTT.

V and J are TRBV18 and TRBJ2-7; 7 bases line up with TRBD1. The J segment lost 7 bases and the V segment lost 3 bases, leaving 12 bases of the junction unmatched. This CDR3 is built from 15 residues. The germline V gene has CDR1 KGHSH and CDR2 LQKENI. CDR3 in amino acids: CASSPDRVGTREQYF. CDR3 nucleotides: TGTGCCAGCTCACCCGACAGGGTGGGGACGAGGGAGCAGTACTTC. Together with reference TRBV18 and TRBJ2-7, the CDR3 gives the full variable domain: NAGVMQNPRHLVRRRGQEARLRCSPMKGHSHVYWYRQLPEEGLKFMVYLQKENIIDESGMPKERFSAEFPKEGPSILRIQQVVRGDSAAYFCASSPDRVGTREQYFGPGTRLTVT.

This chain connects TRBV7-2 to TRBJ2-4; D remains ambiguous. CDR3 length equals 12 residues. Germline lookup yields CDR1 SGHTA and CDR2 FQGNSA. V was cut by 5 bases and J by 6 bases, with 8 bases left in between. The CDR3 DNA follows: TGTGCCAGCAGCCAAACGAGAAACATTCAGTACTTC. Encoded protein: CASSQTRNIQYF.

V usage is TRBV11-2 and J usage is TRBJ1-3; tentatively, D is TRBD1 (6 bases). The CDR3 sequence is 17 residues long. V was clipped by 4 bases and J by 4 bases, with 20 bases between them. Germline V lookup: CDR1 SGHAT, CDR2 FQNNGV. The CDR3 DNA reads as TGTGCCAGCAGCTCCCCCAGGGGATCTACTAGCGGAAACACCATATATTTT. Protein: CASSSPRGSTSGNTIYF.

On this clone: The junction departs from the called germline gene at one end, perhaps through a read error. This chain uses TRBV6-5 with TRBJ2-4; possibly TRBD1 for D (6 bases). The CDR3 consists of 14 residues. The V gene's germline CDR1 is MNHEY and CDR2 SVGAGI. The CDR3: CVSSLGAPQGIQYF. DNA for the CDR3: TGTGTCAGCAGTTTAGGGGCGCCACAGGGCATTCAGTACTTC.

The chain joins TRBV6-1 to TRBJ2-3, with 9 positions matching TRBD2. The CDR3 is 14 residues long. Trimming cost V 5 bases and J 4 bases; bases outside gene matches: 4. The germline V gene has CDR1 MNHNS and CDR2 SASEGT. The CDR3 bases are TGTGCCAGCAGTAATAGCGGGAGCTCAGATACGCAGTATTTT. It is translated as CASSNSGSSDTQYF.

This chain links TRBV4-1 with TRBJ2-2, with unresolved D. CDR3 length: 14 amino acids. Germline CDR1 MGHRA, CDR2 YSYEKL. The V end lost 1 base, the J end lost 6 bases, and 9 bases lay between the germline ends. The CDR3 nucleotides read TGCGCCAGCAGCCAAGTGGCATATGCCGGGGAGCTGTTTTTT. This sequence encodes CASSQVAYAGELFF.

Here the CDR3 DNA reads TGCGCCAGCAGCCAAGATTCACAGGCTCGCTATGGCTACACCTTC. Its translation: CASSQDSQARYGYTF. The chain links TRBV4-3 to TRBJ1-2, with a tentative D call TRBD1 (5 bases). The CDR3 totals 15 residues. Germline CDR1 and CDR2: LGHNA and YSLEER. Trimming pared 0 bases from V and 4 bases from J, leaving 12 bases between.

This clone was detected only once. V gene TRBV7-2 combines with J gene TRBJ2-7; D is possibly TRBD1 (5 bases). This CDR3 contains 13 residues. Looked up from germline, CDR1 is SGHTA and CDR2 is FQGNSA. V gave up 5 bases and J gave up 5 bases, with 13 bases separating them. The CDR3 loop is CASSLDRPHEQYF. The CDR3 DNA reads TGTGCCAGCAGCCTTGACAGACCCCACGAGCAGTACTTC.

The CDR3 nucleotides are TGTGCCAGTCGGGACAGGCCTAACTATGGCTACACCTTC. It translates to CASRDRPNYGYTF. The rearrangement uses TRBV2 and TRBJ1-2; 8 nucleotides align to TRBD1. Looked up from germline, CDR1 is SNHLY and CDR2 is FYNNEI. The V gene end was trimmed by 9 bases and the J gene end by 0 bases; junction bases not matched to a gene: 3. The CDR3 is 13 amino acids. The variable domain in full, with the rest retrieved from reference TRBV2 and TRBJ1-2, is EPEVTQTPSHQVTQMGQEVILRCVPISNHLYFYWYRQILGQKVEFLVSFYNNEISEKSEIFDDQFSVERPDGSNFTLKIRSTKLEDSAMYFCASRDRPNYGYTFGSGTRLTVV.

The V gene is TRBV6-5, the J gene TRBJ1-2, with a weak D call TRBD1 (6 bases). Germline V gives CDR1 MNHEY, CDR2 SVGAGI. V was shortened by 5 bases and J by 6 bases, with 16 bases between the two germline ends. CDR3 length: 14 amino acids. Here the CDR3 reads CASSPPGRGNGYTF. For the CDR3, the DNA is TGTGCCAGCAGTCCCCCGGGCAGGGGAAATGGCTACACCTTC.

This chain joins TRBV4-3 and TRBJ2-7; D gene ambiguous. The V gene lost 0 bases and the J gene lost 4 bases, with 7 bases spanning the gap. The CDR3 is 13 residues long. Per the germline V gene, CDR1 is LGHNA and CDR2 is YSLEER. The CDR3 protein is CASSQDLVYEQYF. DNA of the CDR3: TGCGCCAGCAGCCAAGATCTGGTTTACGAGCAGTACTTC.

The chain uses TRBV11-1 and TRBJ2-7; possibly TRBD1 for D (5 bases). The CDR3 is made up of 15 amino acids. Germline values: CDR1 SGHAT, CDR2 FQDESV (reference sequence). The V end lost 1 base, the J end lost 3 bases, and 13 bases lay between the germline ends. The CDR3 DNA is TGTGCCAGCAGCTTAGGACAGAGTACTATCTACGAGCAGTACTTC. This sequence encodes CASSLGQSTIYEQYF.

The chain carries TRBV7-6 and TRBJ2-1; 10 bases align to TRBD2. The CDR3 covers 13 residues. Unmatched junction bases numbered 2, after V lost 5 bases and J lost 7 bases. Looked up from germline, CDR1 is SGHVS and CDR2 is FNYEAQ. Written as DNA, the CDR3 is TGTGCCAGCAGCCGTAGCGGGAGGAATGAGCAGTTCTTC. Translation gives CASSRSGRNEQFF.

The V gene is TRBV6-5, the J gene TRBJ1-1; TRBD1 agrees at 7 bases. Germline values: CDR1 MNHEY, CDR2 SVGAGI. The CDR3 extends over 13 amino acids. V dropped 5 bases and J dropped 7; count of bases not matched to a gene: 7. CDR3 DNA sequence: TGTGCCAGCAGTGGACAGGCCAGCAATGAAGCTTTCTTT. Translating gives CASSGQASNEAFF.

CDR3 sequence reads: CASSYSGITEQFF. The CDR3, as DNA: TGTGCCAGCAGTTACTCCGGGATTACTGAGCAGTTCTTC. This rearrangement joins TRBV6-5 to TRBJ2-1, with TRBD2 as a possible D gene (5 bases). Trimming took off 0 bases at V and 9 bases at J, with 9 bases between the two ends. Germline assignment: CDR1 MNHEY and CDR2 SVGAGI. The CDR3 is made up of 13 amino acids.

CDR3 loop: CASSNVDTQYF. CDR3 bases: TGCGCCAGCAGTAATGTGGATACGCAGTATTTT. J is TRBJ2-3 and V is TRBV4-1; D is undetermined. CDR1 is MGHRA and CDR2 is YSYEKL in the germline V gene. V was clipped by 6 bases and J by 6 bases, with 7 bases between them. This CDR3 region has 11 residues.

V gene TRBV18 combines with J gene TRBJ1-2, with 7 bases that match TRBD1. The CDR3 is 13 residues long. Germline V gene data show CDR1 as KGHSH and CDR2 as LQKENI. The V gene end was trimmed by 4 bases and the J gene end by 12 bases; junction bases not matched to a gene: 11. For the CDR3, the DNA is TGTGCCAGCTCACGATGGGGCGGACAGGAGGACACCTTC. As protein: CASSRWGGQEDTF.